A single sample gave rise to the 3 T cell receptor beta chains below, sequenced in a study of metastatic and nonmetastatic thyroid tumors. The entire patient cohort was treatment-naive prior to thyroid surgery. TCRdb re-analyzed the PCR reads through MiXCR. The sample shows approximately 20,000 clones, over 20% of them seen only once. Sequenced input: tumor tissue. Every receptor here comes from a male donor with papillary thyroid cancer or a benign thyroid nodule (not recorded which). Some clones in this sample may be carry-over from other donors' samples.

This clone was counted at least ten times. One base away lies a much larger clone, so this may be a sequencing read error. This CDR3 is CASSEGNTGELSF. The CDR3 coding sequence is TGTGCCAGCAGTGAAGGGAACACCGGGGAGCTGTCTTTT. The chain employs TRBV6-4 and TRBJ2-2; tentative D call: TRBD2 (5 bases). The CDR3 contains 13 residues. Germline loops: CDR1 MRHNA, CDR2 SNTAGT.

V usage is TRBV4-3 and J usage is TRBJ2-3; D gene uncertain. V gave up 1 base and J gave up 1 base, with 9 bases separating them. Per germline, CDR1 LGHNA and CDR2 YSLEER. The CDR3 is made up of 15 amino acids. CDR3 amino acids: CASSQADGRTDTQYF. CDR3 nucleotide sequence: TGCGCCAGCAGCCAAGCGGACGGTCGCACAGATACGCAGTATTTT.

A remark on this clone: This clone may be a read error of a much larger clone one base away. Other DNA sequences in this sample translate to the same CDR3. This chain joins TRBV11-3 and TRBJ2-2; TRBD2 is a possible D gene (5 bases). CDR1 is SGHNT, CDR2 YENEEA, per germline. This CDR3 contains 14 residues. The CDR3 DNA follows: TGTGCCAGCAGCCCCCGACTTTCTACCGGGGAGCTGTTTTTC. Amino acids: CASSPRLSTGELFF.